Shown below are 2 T cell receptor beta chains from a single sample sequenced in a study of cytomegalovirus exposure and HLA in healthy donors. Both 60 Vbeta primers and 13 Jbeta primers went into the PCR. Clones were read by immunoSEQ multiplex PCR, and TCRdb kept only the in-frame ones, dropping some. The table lists about 170,000 clones, more than 80% of them singletons. Sequences were obtained from PBMCs. Receptors originate from a woman aged 18-30 years in good health and CMV-seropositive.

V is TRBV7-8 and J is TRBJ2-7, with D possibly being TRBD1 (6 bases). From germline, CDR1 is SGHVS and CDR2 FQNEAQ. Between the trimmed V and J ends, which lost 1 base and 0 bases, there was a span of 13 bases. This CDR3 is 16 amino acids long. The CDR3 DNA sequence: TGTGCCAGCAGCTTAGAAGGTCAGGGGTCCTCCTACGAGCAGTACTTC. Amino acid sequence: CASSLEGQGSSYEQYF. Full variable domain (rest looked up from reference TRBV7-8 and TRBJ2-7): GAGVSQSPRYKVAKRGQDVALRCDPISGHVSLFWYQQALGQGPEFLTYFQNEAQLDKSGLPSDRFFAERPEGSVSTLKIQRTQQEDSAVYLCASSLEGQGSSYEQYFGPGTRLTVT.

The V and J genes are TRBV28 and TRBJ1-5; TRBD1 matches 8 bases. Trimming took 1 base from V and 4 from J; bases not matched to a gene: 3. Per germline, CDR1 MDHEN and CDR2 SYDVKM. The length of the CDR3 is 15 residues. CDR3 bases: TGTGCCAGCAGTTTATACAGGGGGAAGAATCAGCCCCAGCATTTT. This codes for CASSLYRGKNQPQHF.